This is a list of T cell receptor beta chains from one sample in a study of shared clonotypes between healthy human individuals. The assay was immunoSEQ multiplex PCR, and TCRdb's table has in-frame clones only and misses some. The sample lists over 100,000 clones, around 65% occurring once. Material for sequencing was memory CD8+ T cells sorted from blood. These receptors were collected from a woman in her thirties in good health. CDR3s include the opening cysteine and the closing phenylalanine or tryptophan. D genes are given only for firm matches. Some rows mark clone size as missing; the rest say once, few, many or name a class of expanded clone.

TRBD2	TRBJ2-1	TRBV29-1	NA	CSVPGEGSSYNEQFF	TGCAGCGTCCCCGGGGAGGGGAGCTCCTACAATGAGCAGTTCTTC
TRBD2	TRBJ2-1	TRBV5-1	NA	CASIKDLAGLEQFF	TGCGCCAGCATCAAGGACCTAGCGGGACTTGAGCAGTTCTTC
TRBD2	TRBJ2-1	TRBV25-1	NA	CASSEGGSGRTHEQFF	TGTGCCAGCAGTGAAGGGGGGAGCGGGAGGACCCATGAGCAGTTCTTC
TRBD2	TRBJ2-1	TRBV11-3	few	CASSTGLEVGEQFF	TGTGCCAGCAGCACTGGACTAGAAGTTGGTGAGCAGTTCTTC
NA	TRBJ1-1	TRBV11-2	many	CASSLDLATEAFF	TGTGCCAGCAGCTTAGATCTGGCTACTGAAGCTTTCTTT
NA	TRBJ2-1	TRBV5-4	NA	CASSLETGYNEQFF	TGTGCCAGCAGCTTGGAAACGGGGTACAATGAGCAGTTCTTC
NA	TRBJ2-5	TRBV18	NA	CASSPPGRFQETQYF	TGTGCCAGCTCACCACCGGGGAGGTTTCAAGAGACCCAGTACTTC
NA	TRBJ2-7	TRBV7-6	NA	CASSLGYHYEQYF	TGTGCCAGCAGCTTAGGTTATCACTACGAGCAGTACTTC
NA	TRBJ2-5	TRBV4-1	NA	CASSQEGRGLGETQYF	TGCGCCAGCAGCCAAGAAGGGAGAGGGCTGGGAGAGACCCAGTACTTC
TRBD1	TRBJ1-2	TRBV29-1	NA	CSVDSLLDRGIYGYTF	TGCAGCGTGGATAGCTTACTGGACAGGGGGATATATGGCTACACCTTC
TRBD2	TRBJ2-7	TRBV11-2	once	CASSVGLAGGLSYEQYF	TGTGCCAGCAGCGTGGGACTAGCGGGAGGTCTTTCCTACGAGCAGTACTTC
NA	TRBJ2-7	TRBV7-9	few	CASSLVTGGYEQYF	TGTGCCAGCAGCTTAGTGACAGGAGGCTACGAGCAGTACTTC
TRBD1	TRBJ2-3	TRBV6-1	few	CAAGQEETDTQYF	TGTGCCGCGGGACAGGAGGAAACAGATACGCAGTATTTT
NA	TRBJ1-2	TRBV7-9	NA	CASSFQGSDYTF	TGTGCCAGCAGCTTCCAGGGATCTGACTACACCTTC
NA	TRBJ1-1	TRBV2	NA	CARSDSLNTEAFF	TGTGCCAGGAGTGACAGTTTGAACACTGAAGCTTTCTTT
TRBD1	TRBJ2-7	TRBV11-2	NA	CASSTPTGGSYEQYF	TGTGCCAGCAGCACCCCCACAGGGGGCTCCTACGAGCAGTACTTC
TRBD2	TRBJ2-2	TRBV4-1	NA	CASSQGASGYNTGELFF	TGCGCCAGCAGCCAAGGCGCTAGCGGGTATAACACCGGGGAGCTGTTTTTT
NA	TRBJ1-4	TRBV27	once	CASSHSATNEKLFF	TGTGCCAGCAGCCACAGTGCAACTAATGAAAAACTGTTTTTT
TRBD1	TRBJ1-1	TRBV5-6	many	CASSGTGVFNTEAFF	TGTGCCAGCAGCGGGACAGGGGTCTTCAACACTGAAGCTTTCTTT
NA	TRBJ2-1	TRBV7-2	once	CASSLSSVYNEQFF	TGTGCCAGCAGCTTATCTTCTGTTTATAATGAGCAGTTCTTC
NA	TRBJ2-3	TRBV7-9	NA	CASSFTGDHTDTQYF	TGTGCCAGCAGCTTCACCGGGGACCACACAGATACGCAGTATTTT
TRBD1	TRBJ2-7	TRBV2	NA	CASRNDRDVNEQYF	TGTGCCAGCAGAAATGACAGGGACGTGAACGAGCAGTACTTC
TRBD2	TRBJ2-7	TRBV7-2	NA	CASSLGTSGLLEQYF	TGTGCCAGCAGCTTAGGTACTAGCGGCCTGCTCGAGCAGTACTTC
TRBD1	TRBJ2-7	TRBV28	few	CASCWTGAYEQYF	TGTGCCAGCTGCTGGACAGGGGCCTACGAGCAGTACTTC
TRBD1	TRBJ1-2	TRBV19	few	CASSIWTGTDGYTF	TGTGCCAGTAGTATCTGGACAGGGACCGATGGCTACACCTTC
TRBD2	TRBJ2-3	TRBV29-1	once	CSVETAGDSDTQYF	TGCAGCGTTGAAACGGCGGGAGACTCAGATACGCAGTATTTT
NA	TRBJ2-3	TRBV18	few	CASSPSPKAEYTDTQYF	TGTGCCAGCTCCCCTAGCCCGAAAGCGGAGTACACAGATACGCAGTATTTT
NA	TRBJ2-7	TRBV6-1	NA	CASRPDSLYEQYF	TGTGCCAGCAGGCCAGACAGTCTCTACGAGCAGTACTTC
NA	TRBJ2-7	TRBV2	NA	CASSNQGSGYEQYF	TGTGCCAGCAGTAATCAGGGTTCGGGTTACGAGCAGTACTTC
TRBD1	TRBJ1-2	TRBV5-4	NA	CASSSPGTGGRDGYTF	TGTGCCAGCAGCTCTCCGGGGACAGGGGGCCGGGATGGCTACACCTTC
NA	TRBJ2-7	TRBV10-3	NA	CAISARDGADEQYF	TGTGCCATCAGTGCCCGGGACGGCGCCGACGAGCAGTACTTC
NA	TRBJ2-7	TRBV28	many	CASSFPGNPYEQYF	TGTGCCAGCAGTTTCCCGGGCAATCCCTACGAGCAGTACTTC
TRBD1	TRBJ1-2	TRBV27	many	CASRGQYYGYTF	TGTGCCAGCAGGGGACAGTACTATGGCTACACCTTC
NA	TRBJ2-7	TRBV25-1	NA	CASSESGRGMNF	TGTGCCAGCAGTGAATCCGGTAGGGGGATGAACTTC
TRBD1	TRBJ1-1	TRBV30	NA	CAWCRDRDTEAFF	TGTGCCTGGTGCCGGGACAGGGATACTGAAGCTTTCTTT
NA	TRBJ2-3	TRBV6-1	NA	CASSETDSTDTQYF	TGTGCCAGCAGTGAAACCGACAGCACAGATACGCAGTATTTT
NA	TRBJ2-7	TRBV14	once	CASSQDLGLPSPYEQYF	TGTGCCAGCAGCCAAGATCTGGGGCTCCCCAGTCCCTACGAGCAGTACTTC
NA	TRBJ1-4	TRBV2	once	CASSEARQGWNVGSEKLFF	TGTGCCAGCAGTGAAGCGCGGCAGGGTTGGAATGTCGGGTCGGAAAAACTGTTTTTT
NA	TRBJ2-1	TRBV11-3	few	CASSLGTGDNEQFF	TGTGCCAGCAGCTTGGGGACTGGGGACAATGAGCAGTTCTTC
TRBD1	TRBJ1-4	TRBV6-1	NA	CASIALSGGDEKLFF	TGTGCCAGCATAGCTCTTTCAGGGGGTGATGAAAAACTGTTTTTT
TRBD2	TRBJ2-1	TRBV5-1	few	CASSKDSSGYNEQFF	TGCGCCAGCAGCAAAGATTCTAGCGGATACAATGAGCAGTTCTTC
TRBD1	TRBJ1-4	TRBV7-9	NA	CASSPGAGGGTNEKLFF	TGTGCCAGCAGCCCGGGGGCAGGGGGAGGCACTAATGAAAAACTGTTTTTT
NA	TRBJ2-1	TRBV27	NA	CASSLLQDNEQFF	TGTGCCAGCAGTTTACTACAGGACAATGAGCAGTTCTTC
NA	TRBJ1-2	TRBV2	many	CASSEETANYGYTF	TGTGCCAGCAGTGAAGAGACGGCTAACTATGGCTACACCTTC
NA	TRBJ2-3	TRBV5-1	NA	CASSLGYSTDTQYF	TGCGCCAGCAGCTTGGGTTATAGTACTGATACGCAGTATTTT